Given below is one T cell receptor beta chain in context. What it binds is unknown. Sequencing used immunoSEQ multiplex PCR; TCRdb keeps in-frame clones, though not all of them. The repertoire includes roughly 80,000 clones, roughly four fifths of them detected once, and 1.5% to 2% sits in the top ten. These data belong to a study of OX40 agonist ivuxolimab in advanced cancers. The length of the CDR3 is 16 residues. V shed 2 bases and J shed 1 base, with 14 bases lying between them. Looked up from germline, CDR1 is SGHVS and CDR2 is FNYEAQ. Regarding the study as a whole: Doses of 0.1 to 3.0 mg/kg were accompanied by clonal expansion of CD4+ and CD8+ blood T cells by week 6. Patients who responded partially at 0.1-3.0 mg/kg showed clonal expansion ranking among the lowest. CD4+ T cells averaged fewer expanded clones than CD8+ T cells.

Peripheral blood came from all dose cohorts at three timepoints. The sample here was CD4+ or CD8+ T cells sorted from blood, taken in a trial of the OX40 agonist ivuxolimab. The clonotype comes from an adult with an advanced solid tumor such as melanoma, head and neck, liver or kidney cancer. The rearrangement links TRBV7-6 to TRBJ1-1, with a tentative D call TRBD1 (5 bases). CDR3 amino acids: CASSLHGAGSNTEAFF. In DNA, the CDR3 is TGTGCCAGCAGCTTACACGGGGCCGGGTCGAACACTGAAGCTTTCTTT.